The rows below give T cell receptor beta chains drawn from one sample of a study of blood T cell repertoires in COVID-19. Profiled with immunoSEQ multiplex PCR; TCRdb holds only in-frame clones, not every one. The sample holds about 220,000 clones, around 84% seen once. Sequenced sample: peripheral blood. The receptors stem from a man aged 25 to 40 with active or convalescent COVID-19. Both conserved end residues are part of each CDR3. Each record gives: clone size, D gene, J gene, V gene, CDR3 DNA, CDR3 protein. The D gene is left open where the match is weak. Size is stated for part of the rows, as once, few or many counts, or as a class when the clone is expanded.

NA,NA,TRBJ2-3,TRBV9,TGTGCCAGCAGCGCAAGGACAGATCTAAGCACAGATACGCAGTATTTT,CASSARTDLSTDTQYF
once,TRBD2,TRBJ2-7,TRBV13,TGTGCCAGCAGCTTACGGCGACTAGCGGGGGGGAGTGCCTACGAGCAGTACTTC,CASSLRRLAGGSAYEQYF
NA,NA,TRBJ1-1,TRBV18,TGTGCCAGCTCACGGGTTGGGAGGGATTCAGGTGAAGCTTTCTTT,CASSRVGRDSGEAFF
NA,NA,TRBJ2-1,TRBV6-2/TRBV6-3,TGTGCCAGCAGTTGCCTGGACCTCCGGACAAACAATGAGCAGTTCTTC,CASSCLDLRTNNEQFF
NA,NA,TRBJ1-1,TRBV30,TGTGCCTGGAGCGGAAGGTCAGGCAGGGTGAGCACTGAAGCTTTCTTT,CAWSGRSGRVSTEAFF
NA,NA,TRBJ2-7,TRBV9,TGTGCCAGCAGCGTAGTAGCGGAGTCCTACGAGCAGTACTTC,CASSVVAESYEQYF
NA,NA,TRBJ1-3,TRBV11-3,TGTGCCAGCAGCCTCACCGGGACACCCGGAAACACCATATATTTT,CASSLTGTPGNTIYF
NA,TRBD2,TRBJ2-7,TRBV5-5,TGTGCCAGCAGCGACGGACTAGCGGGAGATACCTACGAGCAGTACTTC,CASSDGLAGDTYEQYF
NA,TRBD1,TRBJ1-5,TRBV7-2,TGTGCCAGCACCAAATCGGGACAGTCCAATCAGCCCCAGCATTTT,CASTKSGQSNQPQHF
NA,TRBD1,TRBJ2-7,TRBV6-6,TGTGCCAGCAGTTACTCCGGGACAGGGGGGCCCGAGCAGTACTTC,CASSYSGTGGPEQYF
NA,TRBD1,TRBJ1-1,TRBV25-1,TGTGCCAGCAGTGATCGACTGGACAGGGACACTGAAGCTTTCTTT,CASSDRLDRDTEAFF
NA,NA,TRBJ1-3,TRBV5-3,TGTGCCAGAAGCCCTCCCCGAAAACTCGTCCGGGACGCGGGAGGAAACACCATATATTTT,CARSPPRKLVRDAGGNTIYF
NA,TRBD2,TRBJ2-2,TRBV5-4,TGTGCCAGCAGCACCGGACTAGCGGTTCAACGGGACACCGGGGAGCTGTTTTTT,CASSTGLAVQRDTGELFF
NA,TRBD1,TRBJ1-3,TRBV6-5,TGTGCCAGCGGAAGACAGGGCTCTGGAAACACCATATATTTT,CASGRQGSGNTIYF
NA,TRBD1,TRBJ1-1,TRBV3-1/TRBV3-2,TGTGCCAGCAGCGACAGGGGGTGGACTGAAGCTTTCTTT,CASSDRGWTEAFF
NA,NA,TRBJ1-2,TRBV5-1,TGCGCCAGCAGCCCCGGGACACCTAACTATGGCTACACCTTC,CASSPGTPNYGYTF
NA,TRBD1,TRBJ1-1,TRBV19,TGTGCCAGTAGTTCGAGACAGGGAGGCACTGAAGCTTTCTTT,CASSSRQGGTEAFF
NA,NA,TRBJ1-4,TRBV7-9,TGTGCCAGCAGCTTAGGAGGGGGTGACGAAAAACTGTTTTTT,CASSLGGGDEKLFF
NA,NA,TRBJ1-1,TRBV15,TGTGCCACCAGCAGAGATCGGGGGGGGACTGAAGCTTTCTTT,CATSRDRGGTEAFF
few,TRBD1,TRBJ1-1,TRBV5-4,TGTGCCAGCAGCCACCCGGACAGGGTCCCTGAAGCTTTCTTT,CASSHPDRVPEAFF
NA,TRBD1,TRBJ1-1,TRBV29-1,TGCAGCGTTACCCCGACAGGGGGCCTGAACACTGAAGCTTTCTTT,CSVTPTGGLNTEAFF
NA,TRBD2,TRBJ2-1,TRBV27,TGTGCCAGCAGTTCGACTAGCGGGAGGGCCAATGAGCAGTTCTTC,CASSSTSGRANEQFF
NA,NA,TRBJ2-2,TRBV5-1,TGCGCCAGCAGCTTGGTCCAGGGGCCCACCGGGGAGCTGTTTTTT,CASSLVQGPTGELFF
NA,NA,TRBJ2-7,TRBV10-3,TGTGCCATCAGTGATTGGACAGCTGAGCAGTACTTC,CAISDWTAEQYF
once,TRBD1,TRBJ1-6,TRBV19,TGTGCCAGTACGAGACAGGGCCGAACTAATTCACCCCTCCACTTT,CASTRQGRTNSPLHF
few,NA,TRBJ1-2,TRBV19,TGTGCCAGTATCAAACCGGGAGGCCCGTATGGCTACACCTTC,CASIKPGGPYGYTF
NA,TRBD1,TRBJ1-5,TRBV24-1,TGTGCCACCAGTGATCCCGGACAGGGGGGCCAGCCCCAGCATTTT,CATSDPGQGGQPQHF
NA,TRBD1,TRBJ1-5,TRBV7-9,TGTGCCAGCAGCGCTCGACAGGGAGGCAATCAGCCCCAGCATTTT,CASSARQGGNQPQHF
NA,NA,TRBJ1-1,TRBV19,TGTGCCAGTATCCCCCGCGACAGATTGAACACTGAAGCTTTCTTT,CASIPRDRLNTEAFF
NA,TRBD2,TRBJ2-1,TRBV5-4,TGTGCCAGCAGCCCCGGGACTAGCGCCTACAATGAGCAGTTCTTC,CASSPGTSAYNEQFF
NA,TRBD2,TRBJ2-7,TRBV4-3,TGCGCCAGCAGCCAAAGGGTGGGGACTAGCGACTACGAGCAGTACTTC,CASSQRVGTSDYEQYF
NA,NA,TRBJ2-7,TRBV2,TGTGCCAGCAGTGAACAAGGGGAATCCTACGAGCAGTACTTC,CASSEQGESYEQYF
once,TRBD2,TRBJ2-4,TRBV28,TGTGCCAGCAGTTTAAAGCGGGGGGGCCACGACAAAAACATTCAGTACTTC,CASSLKRGGHDKNIQYF
NA,NA,TRBJ2-3,TRBV5-1,TGCGCCAGCAGCTTGGATCGTCTAGCGCCAGATACGCAGTATTTT,CASSLDRLAPDTQYF
once,TRBD1,TRBJ2-3,TRBV14,TGTGCCAGCAGCCCTCGACAGGGAACGACAGATACGCAGTATTTT,CASSPRQGTTDTQYF
NA,NA,TRBJ2-1,TRBV5-6,TGTGCCAGCAGCTGGGAAGGGACACAGTACTACAATGAGCAGTTCTTC,CASSWEGTQYYNEQFF
NA,TRBD2,TRBJ2-2,TRBV7-8,TGTGCCAGCAGCGTGACTAGCGGGGGGGCCGGGGAGCTGTTTTTT,CASSVTSGGAGELFF
NA,NA,TRBJ1-1,TRBV7-2,TGTGCCAGCAGCTCGGTGGGGGGAAACACTGAAGCTTTCTTT,CASSSVGGNTEAFF
NA,NA,TRBJ1-1,TRBV3-1/TRBV3-2,TGTGCCAGCAGCCAAGTCTCCGGGGGGTCGGAAGCTTTCTTT,CASSQVSGGSEAFF
NA,TRBD2,TRBJ2-7,TRBV3-1/TRBV3-2,TGTGCCAGCAGCCAAGCGGGTGGCGGGGGAACTAGCAGGACCTACGAGCAGTACTTC,CASSQAGGGGTSRTYEQYF